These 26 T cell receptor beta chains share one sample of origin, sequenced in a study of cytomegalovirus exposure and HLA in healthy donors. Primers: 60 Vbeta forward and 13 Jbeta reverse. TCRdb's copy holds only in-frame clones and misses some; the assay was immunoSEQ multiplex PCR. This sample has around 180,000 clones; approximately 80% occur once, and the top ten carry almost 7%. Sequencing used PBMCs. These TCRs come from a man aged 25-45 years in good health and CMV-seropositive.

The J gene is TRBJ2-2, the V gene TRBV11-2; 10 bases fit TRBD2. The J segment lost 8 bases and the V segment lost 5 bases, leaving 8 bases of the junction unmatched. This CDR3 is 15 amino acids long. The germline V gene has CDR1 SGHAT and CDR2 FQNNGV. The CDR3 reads CASSKAGGPLGELFF. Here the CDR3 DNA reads TGTGCCAGCAGCAAAGCGGGGGGGCCGCTTGGGGAGCTGTTTTTT.

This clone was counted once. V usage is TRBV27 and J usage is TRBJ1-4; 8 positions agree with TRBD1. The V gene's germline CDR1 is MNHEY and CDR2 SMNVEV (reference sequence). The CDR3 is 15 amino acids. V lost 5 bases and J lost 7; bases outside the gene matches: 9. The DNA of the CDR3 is TGTGCCAGCAGTCCGTCGACAGGGGCGGGTGAAAAACTGTTTTTT. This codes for CASSPSTGAGEKLFF.

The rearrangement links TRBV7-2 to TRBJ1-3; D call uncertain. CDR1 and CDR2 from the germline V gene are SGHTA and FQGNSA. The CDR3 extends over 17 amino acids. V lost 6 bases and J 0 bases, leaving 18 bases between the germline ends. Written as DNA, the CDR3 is TGTGCCAGCAGTACGTTTGGCAGGCGCCCCTCTGGAAACACCATATATTTT. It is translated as CASSTFGRRPSGNTIYF.

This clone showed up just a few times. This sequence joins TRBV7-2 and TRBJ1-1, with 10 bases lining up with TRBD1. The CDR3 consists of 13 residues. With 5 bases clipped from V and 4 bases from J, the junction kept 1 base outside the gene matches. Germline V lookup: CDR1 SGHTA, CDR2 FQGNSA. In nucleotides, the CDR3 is TGTGCCAGCAGCAGGGACAGGGGCACTGAAGCTTTCTTT. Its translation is CASSRDRGTEAFF. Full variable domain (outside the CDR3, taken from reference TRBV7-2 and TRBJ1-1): GAGVSQSPSNKVTEKGKDVELRCDPISGHTALYWYRQSLGQGLEFLIYFQGNSAPDKSGLPSDRFSAERTGGSVSTLTIQRTQQEDSAVYLCASSRDRGTEAFFGQGTRLTVV.

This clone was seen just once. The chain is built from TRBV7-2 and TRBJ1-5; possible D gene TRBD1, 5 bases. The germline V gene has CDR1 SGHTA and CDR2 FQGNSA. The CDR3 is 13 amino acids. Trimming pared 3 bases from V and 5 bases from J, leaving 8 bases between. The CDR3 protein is CASSFTRDQPQHF. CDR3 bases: TGTGCCAGCAGCTTTACCAGGGATCAGCCCCAGCATTTT.

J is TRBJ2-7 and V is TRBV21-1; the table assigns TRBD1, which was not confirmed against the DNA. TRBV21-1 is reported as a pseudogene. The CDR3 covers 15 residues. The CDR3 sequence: CASGKRYRGRCEQYF. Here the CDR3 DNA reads TGTGCCAGCGGCAAAAGGTACAGGGGGCGCTGCGAGCAGTACTTC.

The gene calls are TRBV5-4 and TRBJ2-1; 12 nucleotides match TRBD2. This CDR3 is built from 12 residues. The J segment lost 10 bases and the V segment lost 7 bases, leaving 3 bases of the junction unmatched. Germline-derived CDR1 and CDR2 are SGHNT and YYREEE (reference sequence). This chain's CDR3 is CASGGLAGEQFF. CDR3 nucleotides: TGTGCCAGCGGTGGACTAGCGGGGGAGCAGTTCTTC.

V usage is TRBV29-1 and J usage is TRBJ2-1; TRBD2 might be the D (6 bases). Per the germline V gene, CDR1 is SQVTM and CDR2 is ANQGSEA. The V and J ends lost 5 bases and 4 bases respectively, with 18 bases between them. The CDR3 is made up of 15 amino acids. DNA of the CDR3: TGCAGCGTTCAACCCAGGCTAGCGCCGTACAATGAGCAGTTCTTC. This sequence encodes CSVQPRLAPYNEQFF.

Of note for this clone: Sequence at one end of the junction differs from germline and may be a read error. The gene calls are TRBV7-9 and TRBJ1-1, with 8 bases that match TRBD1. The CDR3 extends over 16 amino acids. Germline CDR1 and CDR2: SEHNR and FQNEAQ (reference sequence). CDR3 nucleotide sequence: TGTTCCAGCAGCTACCAGACCGGGACAGGCCTCACTGAAGCTTTCTTT. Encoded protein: CSSSYQTGTGLTEAFF. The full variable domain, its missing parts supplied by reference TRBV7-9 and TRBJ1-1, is DTGVSQNPRHKITKRGQNVTFRCDPISEHNRLYWYRQTLGQGPEFLTYFQNEAQLEKSRLLSDRFSAERPKGSFSTLEIQRTEQGDSAMYLCSSSYQTGTGLTEAFFGQGTRLTVV.

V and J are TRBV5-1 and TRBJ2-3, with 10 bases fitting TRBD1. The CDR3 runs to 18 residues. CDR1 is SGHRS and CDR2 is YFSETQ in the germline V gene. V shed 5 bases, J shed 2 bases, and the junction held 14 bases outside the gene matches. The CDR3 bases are TGCGCCAGCAGGGCACGGGACAGGGGATCGGCTTACACAGATACGCAGTATTTT. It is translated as CASRARDRGSAYTDTQYF.

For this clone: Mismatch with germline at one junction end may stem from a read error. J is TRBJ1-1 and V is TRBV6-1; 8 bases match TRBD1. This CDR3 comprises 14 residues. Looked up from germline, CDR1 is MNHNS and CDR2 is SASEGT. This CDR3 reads CASSQARGRGEAFF. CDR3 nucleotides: TGTGCCAGCAGTCAAGCCAGGGGGCGCGGTGAAGCTTTCTTT.

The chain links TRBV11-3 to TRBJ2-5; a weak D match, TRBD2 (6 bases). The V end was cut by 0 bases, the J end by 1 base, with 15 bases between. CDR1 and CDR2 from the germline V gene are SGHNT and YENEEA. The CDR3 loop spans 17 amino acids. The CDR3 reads CASSLDRGVTIQETQYF. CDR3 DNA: TGTGCCAGCAGCTTAGATCGCGGGGTTACGATCCAAGAGACCCAGTACTTC.

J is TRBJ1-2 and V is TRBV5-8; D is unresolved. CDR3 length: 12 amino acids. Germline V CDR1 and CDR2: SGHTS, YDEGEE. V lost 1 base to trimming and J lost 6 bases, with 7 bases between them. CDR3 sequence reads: CASSLLENGYTF. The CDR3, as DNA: TGTGCCAGCAGCTTGCTAGAGAATGGCTACACCTTC.

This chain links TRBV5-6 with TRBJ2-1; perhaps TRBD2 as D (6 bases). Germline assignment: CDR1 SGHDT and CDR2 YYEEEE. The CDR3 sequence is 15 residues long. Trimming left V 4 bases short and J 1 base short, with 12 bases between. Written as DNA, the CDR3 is TGTGCCAGCAGCCTTAGCGGAAAATCCTACAATGAGCAGTTCTTC. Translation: CASSLSGKSYNEQFF.

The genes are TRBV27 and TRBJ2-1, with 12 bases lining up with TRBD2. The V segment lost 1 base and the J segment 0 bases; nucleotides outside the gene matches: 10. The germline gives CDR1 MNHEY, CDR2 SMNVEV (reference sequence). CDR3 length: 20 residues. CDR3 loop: CASSLYLAGGLSSSYNEQFF. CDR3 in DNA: TGTGCCAGCAGTTTATATCTAGCGGGAGGGCTTTCGAGCTCCTACAATGAGCAGTTCTTC.

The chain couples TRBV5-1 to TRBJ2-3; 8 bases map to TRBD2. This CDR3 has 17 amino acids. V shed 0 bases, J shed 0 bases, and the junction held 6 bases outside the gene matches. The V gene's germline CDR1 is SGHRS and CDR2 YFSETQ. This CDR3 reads CASSLAGGAPSTDTQYF. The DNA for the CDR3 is TGCGCCAGCAGCTTGGCCGGGGGGGCGCCTAGCACAGATACGCAGTATTTT.

The CDR3, as DNA: TGCGCCAGCAGCTTGGTACCGACGGGAGGCCAAAATTACAATGAGCAGTTCTTC. This encodes CASSLVPTGGQNYNEQFF. This chain joins TRBV5-1 and TRBJ2-1; 7 bases fit TRBD2. Germline-derived CDR1 and CDR2 are SGHRS and YFSETQ. The J segment lost 4 bases and the V segment lost 0 bases, leaving 13 bases of the junction unmatched. The CDR3 extends over 18 amino acids.

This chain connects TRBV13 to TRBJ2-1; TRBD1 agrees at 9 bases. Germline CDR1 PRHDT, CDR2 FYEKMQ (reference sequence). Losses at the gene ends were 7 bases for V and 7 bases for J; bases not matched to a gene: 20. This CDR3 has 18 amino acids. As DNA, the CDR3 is TGTGCCAGCACCGAAGTCCCGTACAACAGGGGGCGAGGAAATGAGCAGTTCTTC. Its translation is CASTEVPYNRGRGNEQFF.

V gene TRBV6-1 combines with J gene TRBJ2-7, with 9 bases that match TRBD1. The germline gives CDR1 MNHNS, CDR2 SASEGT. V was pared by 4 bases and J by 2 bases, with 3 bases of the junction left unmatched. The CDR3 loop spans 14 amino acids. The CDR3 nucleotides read TGTGCCAGCAGTGGCCGGGACAGGGCCTACGAGCAGTACTTC. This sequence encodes CASSGRDRAYEQYF.

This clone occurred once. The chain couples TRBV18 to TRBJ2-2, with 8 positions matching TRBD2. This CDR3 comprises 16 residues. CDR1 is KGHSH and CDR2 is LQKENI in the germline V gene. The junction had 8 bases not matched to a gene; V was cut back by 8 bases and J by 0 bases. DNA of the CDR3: TGTGCCAGCCGTTATAGCGGGACCGCGAACACCGGGGAGCTGTTTTTT. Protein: CASRYSGTANTGELFF.

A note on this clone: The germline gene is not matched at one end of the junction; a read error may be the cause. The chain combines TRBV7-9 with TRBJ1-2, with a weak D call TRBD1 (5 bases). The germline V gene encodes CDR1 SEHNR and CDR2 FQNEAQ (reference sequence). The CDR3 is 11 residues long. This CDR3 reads CASSLDGRAVF. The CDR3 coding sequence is TGTGCCAGCAGCTTAGACGGCAGGGCGGTCTTC.

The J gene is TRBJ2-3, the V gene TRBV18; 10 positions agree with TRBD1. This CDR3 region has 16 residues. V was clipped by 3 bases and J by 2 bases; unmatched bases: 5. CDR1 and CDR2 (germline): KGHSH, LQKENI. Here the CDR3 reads CASSPRTGGLTDTQYF. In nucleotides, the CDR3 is TGTGCCAGCTCACCGAGGACAGGGGGTCTCACAGATACGCAGTATTTT. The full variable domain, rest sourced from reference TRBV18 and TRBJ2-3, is NAGVMQNPRHLVRRRGQEARLRCSPMKGHSHVYWYRQLPEEGLKFMVYLQKENIIDESGMPKERFSAEFPKEGPSILRIQQVVRGDSAAYFCASSPRTGGLTDTQYFGPGTRLTVL.

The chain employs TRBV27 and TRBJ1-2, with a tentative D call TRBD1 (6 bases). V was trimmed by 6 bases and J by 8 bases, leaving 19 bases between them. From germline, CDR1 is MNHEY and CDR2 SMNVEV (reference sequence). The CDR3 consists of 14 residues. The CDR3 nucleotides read TGTGCCAGCAGCCGAATGGGGGGGCGAACGGGCTACACCTTC. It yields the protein CASSRMGGRTGYTF.

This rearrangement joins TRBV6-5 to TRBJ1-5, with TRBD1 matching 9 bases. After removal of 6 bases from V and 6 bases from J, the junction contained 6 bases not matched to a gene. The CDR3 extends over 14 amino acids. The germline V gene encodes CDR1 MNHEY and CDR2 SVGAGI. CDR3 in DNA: TGTGCCAGCAGAAGTGACAGGGGGGGTCAGCCCCAGCATTTT. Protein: CASRSDRGGQPQHF.

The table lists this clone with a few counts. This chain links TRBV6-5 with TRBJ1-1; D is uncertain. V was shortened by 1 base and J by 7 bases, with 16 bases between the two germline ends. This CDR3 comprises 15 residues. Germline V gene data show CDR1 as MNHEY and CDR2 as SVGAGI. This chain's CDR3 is CASSYFGGVGSEAFF. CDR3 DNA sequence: TGTGCCAGCAGTTACTTTGGCGGGGTTGGGAGTGAAGCTTTCTTT.

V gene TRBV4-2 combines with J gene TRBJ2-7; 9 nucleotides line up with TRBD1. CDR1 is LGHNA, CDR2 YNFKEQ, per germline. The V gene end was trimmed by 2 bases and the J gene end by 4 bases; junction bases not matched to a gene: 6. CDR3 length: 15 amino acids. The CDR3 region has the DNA TGTGCCAGCAGCCAACCCGGACAGGGGAAGTACGAGCAGTACTTC. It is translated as CASSQPGQGKYEQYF.